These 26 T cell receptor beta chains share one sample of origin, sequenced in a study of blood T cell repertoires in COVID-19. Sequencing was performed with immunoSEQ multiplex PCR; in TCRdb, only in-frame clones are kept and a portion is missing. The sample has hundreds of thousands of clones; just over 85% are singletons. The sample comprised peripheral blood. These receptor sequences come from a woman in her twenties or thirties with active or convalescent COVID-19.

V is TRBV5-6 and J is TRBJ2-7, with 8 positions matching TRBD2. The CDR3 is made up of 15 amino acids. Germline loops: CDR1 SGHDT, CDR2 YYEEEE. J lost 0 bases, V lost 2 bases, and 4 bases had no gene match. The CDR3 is CASSLRGTSSYEQYF. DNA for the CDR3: TGTGCCAGCAGCTTAAGGGGGACTAGCTCCTACGAGCAGTACTTC.

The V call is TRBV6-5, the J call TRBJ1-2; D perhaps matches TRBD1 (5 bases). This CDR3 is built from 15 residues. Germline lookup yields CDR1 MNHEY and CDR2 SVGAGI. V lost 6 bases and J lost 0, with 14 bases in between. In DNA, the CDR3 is TGTGCCAGCAGAGCAACGGGGGTACCTAACTATGGCTACACCTTC. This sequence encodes CASRATGVPNYGYTF.

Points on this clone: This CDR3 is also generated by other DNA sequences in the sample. The CDR3 protein is CASSPSGNTEAFF. CDR3 DNA: TGTGCCAGCTCACCCAGCGGGAACACTGAAGCTTTCTTT. J is TRBJ1-1 and V is TRBV18; D is unclear. The CDR3 consists of 13 residues. The ends were cut back, 3 bases at V and 1 base at J, with 6 bases in the middle. CDR1 is KGHSH, CDR2 LQKENI, per germline. Using reference TRBV18 and TRBJ1-1 for the parts outside the CDR3, the full variable domain is NAGVMQNPRHLVRRRGQEARLRCSPMKGHSHVYWYRQLPEEGLKFMVYLQKENIIDESGMPKERFSAEFPKEGPSILRIQQVVRGDSAAYFCASSPSGNTEAFFGQGTRLTVV.

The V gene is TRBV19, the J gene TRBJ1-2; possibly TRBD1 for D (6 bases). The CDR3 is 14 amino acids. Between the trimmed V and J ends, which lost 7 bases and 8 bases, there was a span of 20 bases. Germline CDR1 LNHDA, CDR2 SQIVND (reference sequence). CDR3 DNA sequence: TGTGCCAGTACCGAACAACAGGGCCTCGGGGGCTACACCTTC. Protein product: CASTEQQGLGGYTF.

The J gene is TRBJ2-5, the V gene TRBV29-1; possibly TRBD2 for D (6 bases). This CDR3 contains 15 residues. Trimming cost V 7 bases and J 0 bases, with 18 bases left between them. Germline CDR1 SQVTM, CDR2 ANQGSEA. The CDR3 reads CSGSMDYLYQETQYF. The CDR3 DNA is TGCAGCGGGTCCATGGACTACTTGTACCAAGAGACCCAGTACTTC.

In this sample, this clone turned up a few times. CDR3 residues: CASSDLRAEAFF. The DNA for the CDR3 is TGTGCCAGCAGTGATTTACGGGCTGAAGCTTTCTTT. J is TRBJ1-1 and V is TRBV6-1; no definite D call. Trimming cost V 3 bases and J 6 bases, with 8 bases left between them. The CDR3 extends over 12 amino acids. CDR1 is MNHNS and CDR2 is SASEGT in the germline V gene.

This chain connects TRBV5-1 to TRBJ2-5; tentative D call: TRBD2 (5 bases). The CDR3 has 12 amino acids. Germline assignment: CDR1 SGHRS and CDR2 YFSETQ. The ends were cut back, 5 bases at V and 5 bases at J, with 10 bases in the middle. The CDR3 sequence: CASSGSGETQYF. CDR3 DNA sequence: TGCGCCAGCAGTGGGAGTGGTGAGACCCAGTACTTC.

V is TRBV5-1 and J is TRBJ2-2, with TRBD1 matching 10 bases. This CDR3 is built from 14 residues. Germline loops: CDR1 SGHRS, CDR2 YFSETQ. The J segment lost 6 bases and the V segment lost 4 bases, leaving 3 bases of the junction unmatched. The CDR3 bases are TGCGCCAGCAGCCCGGACAGGGGGGCCGGGGAGCTGTTTTTT. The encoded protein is CASSPDRGAGELFF.

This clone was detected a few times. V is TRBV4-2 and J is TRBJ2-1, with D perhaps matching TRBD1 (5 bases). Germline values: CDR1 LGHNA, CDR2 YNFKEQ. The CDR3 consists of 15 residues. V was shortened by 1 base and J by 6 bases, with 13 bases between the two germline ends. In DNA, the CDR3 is TGTGCCAGCAGCCAAGGGCAGGGTCTAGGCAATGAGCAGTTCTTC. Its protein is CASSQGQGLGNEQFF.

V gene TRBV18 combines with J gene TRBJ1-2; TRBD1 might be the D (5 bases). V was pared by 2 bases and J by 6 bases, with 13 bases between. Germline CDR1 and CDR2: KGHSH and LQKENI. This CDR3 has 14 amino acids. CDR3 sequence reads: CASSPAGYGDGYTF. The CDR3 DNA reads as TGTGCCAGCTCACCAGCAGGGTATGGGGATGGCTACACCTTC.

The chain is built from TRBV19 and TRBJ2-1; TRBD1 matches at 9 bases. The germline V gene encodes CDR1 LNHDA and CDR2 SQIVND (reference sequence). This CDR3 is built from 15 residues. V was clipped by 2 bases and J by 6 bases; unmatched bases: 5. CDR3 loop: CASSITGTGFNEQFF. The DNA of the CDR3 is TGTGCCAGTAGTATAACCGGGACAGGGTTCAATGAGCAGTTCTTC.

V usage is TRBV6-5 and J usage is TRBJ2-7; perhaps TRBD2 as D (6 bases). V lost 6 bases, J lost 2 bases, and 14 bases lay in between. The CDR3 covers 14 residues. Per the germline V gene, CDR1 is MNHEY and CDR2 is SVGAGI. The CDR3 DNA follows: TGTGCCAGCAGAGCTCGGGGGTTTGCCTACGAGCAGTACTTC. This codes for CASRARGFAYEQYF.

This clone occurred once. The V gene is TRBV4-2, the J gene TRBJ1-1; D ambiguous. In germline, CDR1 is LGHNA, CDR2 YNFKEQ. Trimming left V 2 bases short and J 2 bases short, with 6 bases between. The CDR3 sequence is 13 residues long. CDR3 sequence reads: CASSQIINTEAFF. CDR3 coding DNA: TGTGCCAGCAGCCAAATTATCAACACTGAAGCTTTCTTT.

The DNA for the CDR3 is TGTGCCAGCAGTGAAGGGCACACAGATACGCAGTATTTT. Translating gives CASSEGHTDTQYF. The V gene is TRBV6-1, the J gene TRBJ2-3; no definite D call. V lost 1 base and J 2 bases, leaving 4 bases between the germline ends. The CDR3 is 13 residues long. Germline-derived CDR1 and CDR2 are MNHNS and SASEGT.

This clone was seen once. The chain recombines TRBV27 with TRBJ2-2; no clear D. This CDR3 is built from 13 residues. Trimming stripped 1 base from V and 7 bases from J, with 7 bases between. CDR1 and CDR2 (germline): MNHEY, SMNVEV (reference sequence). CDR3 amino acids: CASSLFSGGELFF. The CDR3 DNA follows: TGTGCCAGCAGTTTATTTAGTGGCGGGGAGCTGTTTTTT.

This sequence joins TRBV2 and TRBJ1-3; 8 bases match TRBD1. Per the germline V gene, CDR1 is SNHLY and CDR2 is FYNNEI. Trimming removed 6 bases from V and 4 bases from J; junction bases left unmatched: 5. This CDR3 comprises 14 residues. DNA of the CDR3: TGTGCCAGCAGGGCGACAGGGGTCGGAAACACCATATATTTT. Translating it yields CASRATGVGNTIYF.

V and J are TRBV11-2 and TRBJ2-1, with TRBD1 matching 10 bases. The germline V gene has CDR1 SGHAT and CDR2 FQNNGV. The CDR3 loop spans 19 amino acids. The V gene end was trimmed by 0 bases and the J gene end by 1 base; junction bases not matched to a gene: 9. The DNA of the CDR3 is TGTGCCAGCAGCTTAGATTGGTTCGGGGACAGGGGATCCTACAATGAGCAGTTCTTC. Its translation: CASSLDWFGDRGSYNEQFF.

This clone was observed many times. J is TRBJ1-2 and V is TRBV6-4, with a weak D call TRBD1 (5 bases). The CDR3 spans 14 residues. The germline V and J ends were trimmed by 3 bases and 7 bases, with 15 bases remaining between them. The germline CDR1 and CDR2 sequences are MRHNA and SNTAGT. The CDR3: CASSDGDIGAGYTF. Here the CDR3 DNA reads TGTGCCAGCAGTGATGGAGACATAGGGGCTGGCTACACCTTC.

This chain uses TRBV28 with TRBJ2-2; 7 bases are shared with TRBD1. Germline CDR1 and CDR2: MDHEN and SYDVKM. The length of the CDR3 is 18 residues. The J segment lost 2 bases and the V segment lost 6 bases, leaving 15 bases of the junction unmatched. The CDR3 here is CASRPWDLGTANTGELFF. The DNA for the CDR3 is TGTGCCAGCAGACCTTGGGACCTGGGGACAGCCAACACCGGGGAGCTGTTTTTT. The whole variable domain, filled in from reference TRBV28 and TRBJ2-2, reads DVKVTQSSRYLVKRTGEKVFLECVQDMDHENMFWYRQDPGLGLRLIYFSYDVKMKEKGDIPEGYSVSREKKERFSLILESASTNQTSMYLCASRPWDLGTANTGELFFGEGSRLTVL.

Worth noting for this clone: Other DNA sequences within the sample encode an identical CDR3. The CDR3 protein is CASRRDSYEQYF. The CDR3 nucleotides are TGTGCCAGCAGGCGGGACAGCTACGAGCAGTACTTC. The V gene is TRBV6-5, the J gene TRBJ2-7, with D perhaps TRBD1 (7 bases). V was pared by 6 bases and J by 3 bases, with 9 bases between. Germline-derived CDR1 and CDR2 are MNHEY and SVGAGI. This CDR3 comprises 12 residues.

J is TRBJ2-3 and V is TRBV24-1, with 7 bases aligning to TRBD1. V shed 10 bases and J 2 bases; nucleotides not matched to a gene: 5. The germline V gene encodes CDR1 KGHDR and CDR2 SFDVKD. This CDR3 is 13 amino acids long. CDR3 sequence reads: CATQGVVTDTQYF. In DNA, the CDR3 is TGTGCCACTCAGGGGGTTGTCACAGATACGCAGTATTTT.

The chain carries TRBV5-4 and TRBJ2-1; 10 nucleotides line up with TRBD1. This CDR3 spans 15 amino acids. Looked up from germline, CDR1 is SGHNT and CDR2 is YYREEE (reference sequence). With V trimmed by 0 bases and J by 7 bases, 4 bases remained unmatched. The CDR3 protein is CASSLGWDRGNEQFF. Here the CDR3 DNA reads TGTGCCAGCAGCTTGGGTTGGGACAGGGGAAATGAGCAGTTCTTC.

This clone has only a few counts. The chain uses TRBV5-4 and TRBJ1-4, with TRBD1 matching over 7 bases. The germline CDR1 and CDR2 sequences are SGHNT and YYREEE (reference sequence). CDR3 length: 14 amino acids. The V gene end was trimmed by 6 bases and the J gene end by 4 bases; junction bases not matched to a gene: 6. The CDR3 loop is CASTADRNNEKLFF. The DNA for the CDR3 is TGTGCCAGCACCGCGGACAGGAATAATGAAAAACTGTTTTTT.

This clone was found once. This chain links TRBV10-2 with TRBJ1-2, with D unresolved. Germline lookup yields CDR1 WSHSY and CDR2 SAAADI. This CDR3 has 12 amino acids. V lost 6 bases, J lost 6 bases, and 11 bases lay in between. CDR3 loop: CASRTTADGYTF. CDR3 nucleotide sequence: TGCGCCAGCAGAACTACAGCGGATGGCTACACCTTC.

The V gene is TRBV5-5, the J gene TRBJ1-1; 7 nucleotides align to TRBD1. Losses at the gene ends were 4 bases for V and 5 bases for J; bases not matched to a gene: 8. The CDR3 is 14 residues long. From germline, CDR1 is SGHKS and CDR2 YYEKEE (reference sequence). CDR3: CASSPTGDGTEAFF. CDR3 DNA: TGTGCCAGCAGCCCTACAGGGGATGGGACTGAAGCTTTCTTT.

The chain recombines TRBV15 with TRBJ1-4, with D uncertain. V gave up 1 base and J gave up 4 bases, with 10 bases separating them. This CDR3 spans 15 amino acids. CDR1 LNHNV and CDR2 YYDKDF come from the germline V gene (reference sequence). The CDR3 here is CATSRGDSLNEKLFF. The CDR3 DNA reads TGTGCCACCAGCAGAGGCGATTCTCTTAATGAAAAACTGTTTTTT.